These 7 T cell receptor beta chains were sequenced from one sample in a study of shared clonotypes between healthy human individuals. Generated by immunoSEQ multiplex PCR, the TCRdb table keeps only in-frame clones and is missing some. The profile shows some 200,000 clones, 65% of them singletons. The sample consisted of memory CD4+ T cells sorted from blood. Subset noted: CD45RA-negative fraction. These receptors all stem from a man younger than 40 in good health.

Only a few counts were recorded for this clone. Written as DNA, the CDR3 is TGTGCCAGCAGCAAAGGGACTATCCAAGAGACCCAGTACTTC. Protein sequence: CASSKGTIQETQYF. The chain recombines TRBV6-6 with TRBJ2-5, with 7 bases that match TRBD2. Germline CDR1 reads MNHNY; CDR2 reads SVGAGI (reference sequence). The CDR3 is 14 amino acids. Trimming removed 6 bases from V and 1 base from J; junction bases left unmatched: 5.

The chain is built from TRBV11-2 and TRBJ2-2; either TRBD1 or TRBD2 may supply D (5 bases each). This CDR3 has 13 residues. V was shortened by 1 base and J by 11 bases, with 11 bases between the two germline ends. CDR1 SGHAT and CDR2 FQNNGV come from the germline V gene. CDR3 loop: CASSLVEGSELFF. As DNA, the CDR3 is TGTGCCAGCAGCTTAGTTGAGGGGAGCGAGCTGTTTTTT. Full variable domain (outside the CDR3, taken from reference TRBV11-2 and TRBJ2-2): EAGVAQSPRYKIIEKRQSVAFWCNPISGHATLYWYQQILGQGPKLLIQFQNNGVVDDSQLPKDRFSAERLKGVDSTLKIQPAKLEDSAVYLCASSLVEGSELFFGEGSRLTVL.

CDR3 loop: CASSPSSAGGSYEQYF. CDR3 DNA sequence: TGTGCCAGCTCACCATCCTCCGCAGGGGGAAGCTACGAGCAGTACTTC. This chain connects TRBV18 to TRBJ2-7, with 7 bases lining up with TRBD1. V gave up 2 bases and J gave up 3 bases; unmatched junction bases: 10. The CDR3 has 16 residues. Germline V gene data show CDR1 as KGHSH and CDR2 as LQKENI. The full variable domain, in which reference TRBV18 and TRBJ2-7 provide the parts outside the CDR3, is NAGVMQNPRHLVRRRGQEARLRCSPMKGHSHVYWYRQLPEEGLKFMVYLQKENIIDESGMPKERFSAEFPKEGPSILRIQQVVRGDSAAYFCASSPSSAGGSYEQYFGPGTRLTVT.

The chain carries TRBV6-1 and TRBJ2-1, with 8 bases aligning to TRBD2. Germline V gene data show CDR1 as MNHNS and CDR2 as SASEGT. V was pared by 7 bases and J by 7 bases, with 6 bases of the junction left unmatched. CDR3 size: 13 residues. The CDR3 DNA follows: TGTGCCAGCATAAGCGGGAGTGGTAATGAGCAGTTCTTC. Translation gives CASISGSGNEQFF.

The DNA of the CDR3 is TGTGCCAGCTCAGAGTGGGATAGCAATCAGCCCCAGCATTTT. Its protein product is CASSEWDSNQPQHF. V usage is TRBV18 and J usage is TRBJ1-5; D gene ambiguous. The CDR3 consists of 14 residues. In germline, CDR1 is KGHSH, CDR2 LQKENI. Trimming shortened V by 5 bases and J by 0 bases, and 8 bases separated the two germline ends.

The chain joins TRBV9 to TRBJ2-3; the match to TRBD2 covers 11 bases. CDR3 length equals 17 residues. Per germline, CDR1 SGDLS and CDR2 YYNGEE. The V and J ends lost 3 bases and 8 bases, in that order; junction bases with no gene match: 14. The CDR3 protein is CASSAVLAGGSLGTQYF. CDR3 nucleotide sequence: TGTGCCAGCAGCGCAGTTTTAGCGGGAGGGAGTCTTGGTACGCAGTATTTT.

The V call is TRBV5-4, the J call TRBJ2-3, with 13 bases lining up with TRBD2. Germline lookup yields CDR1 SGHNT and CDR2 YYREEE (reference sequence). CDR3 length: 16 amino acids. V shed 4 bases and J 5 bases; nucleotides not matched to a gene: 7. The CDR3 coding sequence is TGTGCCAGCAGCCCCGGACTAGCGGGAGTTTTAGATACGCAGTATTTT. Residues: CASSPGLAGVLDTQYF.